This entry lists 25 T cell receptor beta chains sequenced from one sample in a study of metastatic and nonmetastatic thyroid tumors (dated by TCRdb to the early 2020s). Libraries were prepared through PCR. Sequencing took place on an Illumina HiSeq 4000. TCRdb reprocessed the public reads (quality trimming at Q25 with fastp, clone calling with MiXCR) and kept in-frame beta chains. The table for this sample lists 15,000 to 20,000 clones; about a quarter of them were counted only once. More than 9% of the sample lies in the top ten. No treatment had been received by any patient before thyroid surgery. Sequencing was carried out using tumor tissue. The receptors derive from a female donor with papillary thyroid cancer or a benign thyroid nodule (not recorded which). Some clones in this sample may be carry-over from other donors' samples.

At least ten counts were recorded for this clone. The rearrangement uses TRBV28 and TRBJ2-3; 10 bases are a match to TRBD2. Germline assignment: CDR1 MDHEN and CDR2 SYDVKM. V trimming: 8 bases; J trimming: 7 bases; junction bases outside the gene matches: 9. The CDR3 length is 14 residues. CDR3 nucleotide sequence: TGTGCCAGCGGCCTAGCGGGAGTACCAAATACGCAGTATTTT. Its translation is CASGLAGVPNTQYF. Full variable domain (outside the CDR3, taken from reference TRBV28 and TRBJ2-3): DVKVTQSSRYLVKRTGEKVFLECVQDMDHENMFWYRQDPGLGLRLIYFSYDVKMKEKGDIPEGYSVSREKKERFSLILESASTNQTSMYLCASGLAGVPNTQYFGPGTRLTVL.

This clone has just a few counts. The chain has TRBV24-1 and TRBJ1-5; possibly TRBD1 for D (6 bases). The ends were cut back, 2 bases at V and 5 bases at J, with 15 bases in the middle. The CDR3 has 16 residues. The germline V gene encodes CDR1 KGHDR and CDR2 SFDVKD. The CDR3: CATSDSSGDKYQPQHF. CDR3 in DNA: TGTGCCACCAGTGATTCCTCCGGGGACAAGTATCAGCCCCAGCATTTT.

In this sample, this clone is medium-sized. The chain joins TRBV6-1 to TRBJ2-2, with 12 bases matching TRBD2. This CDR3 is built from 17 residues. With 4 bases clipped from V and 1 base from J, the junction kept 4 bases outside the gene matches. Germline V gene lookup returns CDR1 MNHNS and CDR2 SASEGT. CDR3: CASSALAGGGNTGELFF. Written as DNA, the CDR3 is TGTGCCAGCAGTGCACTAGCGGGAGGAGGGAACACCGGGGAGCTGTTTTTT.

The chain recombines TRBV30 with TRBJ1-3, with D perhaps matching TRBD1 (6 bases). The CDR3 runs to 14 residues. Germline loops: CDR1 GTSNPN, CDR2 SVGIG (reference sequence). Trimming cost V 5 bases and J 3 bases, with 14 bases left between them. CDR3 DNA: TGTGCCTGGCCTCCCCACAGGGATGGAAACACCATATATTTT. This translates into CAWPPHRDGNTIYF.

This clone was seen repeatedly, ten times or more. The chain has TRBV19 and TRBJ2-1, with a possible D match to TRBD1 (6 bases). The CDR3 runs 14 residues. The germline gives CDR1 LNHDA, CDR2 SQIVND (reference sequence). V shed 9 bases and J shed 0 bases, with 12 bases lying between them. CDR3 nucleotide sequence: TGTGCCAGCTCCACGGGACACTCCTACAATGAGCAGTTCTTC. It encodes CASSTGHSYNEQFF.

This clone was seen only a few times. This rearrangement joins TRBV6-1 to TRBJ2-3; weak D call: TRBD2 (5 bases). From germline, CDR1 is MNHNS and CDR2 SASEGT. The CDR3 is made up of 14 amino acids. Trimming shortened V by 7 bases and J by 4 bases, and 15 bases separated the two germline ends. The CDR3 loop reads CASKTEGHADTQYF. CDR3 sequence (DNA): TGTGCCAGCAAGACTGAGGGTCACGCAGATACGCAGTATTTT.

This clone is judged medium-sized. This sequence joins TRBV18 and TRBJ1-1, with 7 bases that match TRBD1. V lost 3 bases and J lost 8; bases outside the gene matches: 9. The CDR3 runs to 14 residues. The germline CDR1 and CDR2 sequences are KGHSH and LQKENI. In DNA form, the CDR3 reads TGTGCCAGCTCACCGGCCCCAGGGGGGCACGAAGCTTTCTTT. This gives the protein CASSPAPGGHEAFF.

This clone was picked up a small number of times. V is TRBV20-1 and J is TRBJ1-1; 9 nucleotides match TRBD1. The CDR3 totals 15 residues. The trim removed 5 bases at V and 5 bases at J, leaving 12 bases unmatched. CDR1 and CDR2 from the germline V gene are DFQATT and SNEGSKA (reference sequence). This CDR3 is CSAYRTGGMITEAFF. CDR3 DNA sequence: TGCAGTGCTTACAGAACAGGGGGCATGATAACTGAAGCTTTCTTT.

This clone came up many times. The chain recombines TRBV28 with TRBJ2-3; no firm D call. CDR3 length equals 10 residues. Trimming took 8 bases from V and 4 from J, leaving 4 bases between them. Germline CDR1 and CDR2: MDHEN and SYDVKM. The CDR3: CASYSDTQYF. CDR3 coding DNA: TGTGCCAGCTACTCAGATACGCAGTATTTT.

This clone was seen ten or more times. V gene TRBV2 combines with J gene TRBJ1-2; D not resolved. Per the germline V gene, CDR1 is SNHLY and CDR2 is FYNNEI. Trimming shortened V by 4 bases and J by 7 bases, and 7 bases separated the two germline ends. The CDR3 has 11 amino acids. The CDR3 loop reads CASSVESGYTF. In nucleotides, the CDR3 is TGTGCCAGCAGTGTCGAGAGTGGCTACACCTTC. The variable domain in full, with the rest retrieved from reference TRBV2 and TRBJ1-2, is EPEVTQTPSHQVTQMGQEVILRCVPISNHLYFYWYRQILGQKVEFLVSFYNNEISEKSEIFDDQFSVERPDGSNFTLKIRSTKLEDSAMYFCASSVESGYTFGSGTRLTVV.

A note on this clone: A read error may account for a junction end that differs from germline. The V gene is TRBV11-3, the J gene TRBJ2-7; D perhaps matches TRBD2 (6 bases). This CDR3 has 14 amino acids. Germline V lookup: CDR1 SGHNT, CDR2 YENEEA. The CDR3 loop is CACSYLTRVYEQYF. CDR3 DNA: TGTGCCTGCAGCTACCTGACTAGAGTGTACGAGCAGTACTTC.

Judged by abundance, this clone is medium-sized (0.01 to 0.1%). V usage is TRBV27 and J usage is TRBJ2-7, with 7 bases that match TRBD1. The V gene's germline CDR1 is MNHEY and CDR2 SMNVEV (reference sequence). The CDR3 length is 15 residues. V was clipped by 1 base and J by 4 bases; unmatched bases: 7. CDR3 sequence: CASSLLQGMGYEQYF. The CDR3 DNA sequence: TGTGCCAGCAGTTTATTACAGGGGATGGGTTACGAGCAGTACTTC.

This chain links TRBV28 with TRBJ2-2; 9 positions match TRBD2. Germline V CDR1 and CDR2: MDHEN, SYDVKM. V lost 6 bases and J lost 5; bases outside the gene matches: 7. CDR3 length: 15 residues. CDR3 amino acids: CASSPGLAGTGELFF. CDR3 nucleotides: TGTGCCAGCAGCCCGGGACTAGCCGGAACCGGGGAGCTGTTTTTT.

This clone was seen a few times. The gene calls are TRBV6-2 or TRBV6-3 and TRBJ2-2, with D unresolved. The V and J ends lost 1 base and 3 bases respectively, with 9 bases between them. Germline assignment: CDR1 MNHEY and CDR2 SVGEGT. The CDR3 totals 15 residues. CDR3 in amino acids: CASSYLNIYTGELFF. CDR3 coding DNA: TGTGCCAGCAGTTACTTGAACATTTACACCGGGGAGCTGTTTTTT.

This clone was recorded at least ten times. The V and J genes are TRBV24-1 and TRBJ2-3; 7 bases match TRBD1. Trimming at V came to 3 bases and at J to 5 bases, leaving 7 bases not matched to a gene. Germline CDR1 and CDR2: KGHDR and SFDVKD. The CDR3 extends over 15 amino acids. The chain's CDR3 is CATSDLYRGIDTQYF. The CDR3 coding sequence is TGTGCCACCAGTGATCTTTACAGGGGAATAGATACGCAGTATTTT.

By frequency in the sample, this clone is large. This sequence joins TRBV4-1 and TRBJ1-4; no clear D. The CDR3 has 16 amino acids. V was pared by 0 bases and J by 3 bases, with 11 bases between. CDR1 is MGHRA and CDR2 is YSYEKL in the germline V gene. CDR3 nucleotide sequence: TGCGCCAGCAGCCAAGATTCATACAGATCTAATGAAAAACTGTTTTTT. Translating gives CASSQDSYRSNEKLFF.

This clone showed up many times. The genes are TRBV6-1 and TRBJ2-5; possible D gene TRBD2, 5 bases. The V gene lost 5 bases and the J gene lost 4 bases, with 14 bases spanning the gap. CDR3 length: 14 amino acids. Germline V gene sequence: CDR1 MNHNS, CDR2 SASEGT. The CDR3 protein is CASSFGMDPETQYF. CDR3 bases: TGTGCCAGCAGTTTCGGGATGGACCCAGAGACCCAGTACTTC.

This chain connects TRBV19 to TRBJ1-2, with D maybe TRBD1 (5 bases). The CDR3 is 17 residues long. The germline V gene has CDR1 LNHDA and CDR2 SQIVND (reference sequence). V lost 5 bases and J 7 bases, leaving 26 bases between the germline ends. CDR3 nucleotides: TGTGCCAGTAGTCGAATAACGACCGGGACTCTTGTTCCTGGCTACACCTTC. It translates to CASSRITTGTLVPGYTF.

This clone was found many times. Here the CDR3 reads CASSQVVGGTEAFF. The CDR3 DNA sequence: TGTGCCAGCAGCCAAGTGGTAGGGGGCACTGAAGCTTTCTTT. This chain links TRBV4-2 with TRBJ1-1; weak D call: TRBD1 (6 bases). The CDR3 is 14 residues long. Germline-derived CDR1 and CDR2 are LGHNA and YNFKEQ. Trimming removed 1 base from V and 4 bases from J, with 10 bases in between.

This clone was seen ten or more times. The chain joins TRBV27 to TRBJ2-5, with 10 bases identical to TRBD2. Losses at the gene ends were 7 bases for V and 0 bases for J; bases not matched to a gene: 8. CDR1 and CDR2 (germline): MNHEY, SMNVEV (reference sequence). The CDR3 consists of 16 residues. The CDR3 DNA follows: TGTGCCAGCAAGCCGAGGACTAGCGGAGACCAAGAGACCCAGTACTTC. This sequence encodes CASKPRTSGDQETQYF.

This clone was recorded at least ten times. V gene TRBV6-1 combines with J gene TRBJ2-7; D is unresolved. This CDR3 comprises 12 residues. Looked up from germline, CDR1 is MNHNS and CDR2 is SASEGT. Trimming left V 4 bases short and J 1 base short, with 5 bases between. The CDR3 is CASSGVSYEQYF. The CDR3 nucleotides are TGTGCCAGCAGTGGGGTTTCCTACGAGCAGTACTTC.

The chain combines TRBV11-3 with TRBJ2-3; 7 nucleotides align to TRBD1. Trimming removed 1 base from V and 1 base from J; junction bases left unmatched: 2. CDR1 and CDR2 from the germline V gene are SGHNT and YENEEA. The CDR3 loop spans 15 amino acids. The CDR3 sequence: CASSLAGTGTDTQYF. Here the CDR3 DNA reads TGTGCCAGCAGCTTAGCCGGGACAGGCACAGATACGCAGTATTTT. Looking up the rest from reference TRBV11-3 and TRBJ2-3 gives the full variable domain: EAGVVQSPRYKIIEKKQPVAFWCNPISGHNTLYWYLQNLGQGPELLIRYENEEAVDDSQLPKDRFSAERLKGVDSTLKIQPAELGDSAVYLCASSLAGTGTDTQYFGPGTRLTVL.

This clone came up a few times. The chain links TRBV27 to TRBJ2-7; maybe TRBD2 (5 bases). This CDR3 is 15 amino acids long. V lost 3 bases and J lost 3, with 15 bases in between. CDR1 is MNHEY, CDR2 SMNVEV, per germline (reference sequence). As DNA, the CDR3 is TGTGCCAGCAGTTTTATGGCGGACTCACTCTACGAGCAGTACTTC. This encodes CASSFMADSLYEQYF.

The table lists this clone with many counts. The rearrangement uses TRBV29-1 and TRBJ2-1; 16 bases map to TRBD2. The V gene end was trimmed by 6 bases and the J gene end by 3 bases; junction bases not matched to a gene: 11. The CDR3 has 18 amino acids. Germline CDR1 SQVTM, CDR2 ANQGSEA. As DNA, the CDR3 is TGCAGCGTACACCAAGGGACTAGCGGGAGGGCCGTCTACAATGAGCAGTTCTTC. Protein product: CSVHQGTSGRAVYNEQFF.

This clone was seen a handful of times. This chain connects TRBV6-2 or TRBV6-3 to TRBJ2-3; 7 bases line up with TRBD1. Germline trimming cut 4 bases from V and 2 bases from J; bases unmatched to any gene: 9. This CDR3 region has 16 residues. Per germline, CDR1 MNHEY and CDR2 SVGEGT. The CDR3 is CASSSTETGFTDTQYF. CDR3 DNA: TGTGCCAGCAGTTCAACGGAGACAGGGTTCACAGATACGCAGTATTTT.